The 31 T cell receptor beta chains below all came from one sample that was sequenced in a study of immune evolution from preneoplasia to lung adenocarcinoma. Sequenced by immunoSEQ multiplex PCR; TCRdb stores in-frame clones only, minus some. The table lists under 8,000 clones, 65% to 85% of them singletons. Sequencing input: FFPE adjacent normal lung tissue. These receptors were collected from a donor older than 65 with lung adenocarcinoma.

The genes are TRBV2 and TRBJ1-1; D remains unclear. Germline V lookup: CDR1 SNHLY, CDR2 FYNNEI. V was trimmed by 6 bases and J by 2 bases, leaving 4 bases between them. The CDR3 is made up of 11 amino acids. CDR3 nucleotide sequence: TGTGCCAGCAGAGGTAACACTGAAGCTTTCTTT. As protein: CASRGNTEAFF.

The chain joins TRBV6-1 to TRBJ2-3; 10 nucleotides match TRBD2. V shed 4 bases, J shed 4 bases, and the junction held 5 bases outside the gene matches. CDR3 length: 15 residues. The germline gives CDR1 MNHNS, CDR2 SASEGT. The CDR3 DNA reads TGTGCCAGCAGTGCACTAGCGGGATGGGCAGATACGCAGTATTTT. This gives the protein CASSALAGWADTQYF.

The V and J genes are TRBV6-5 and TRBJ1-2, with D tentatively TRBD1 (6 bases). The germline gives CDR1 MNHEY, CDR2 SVGAGI. The germline V and J ends were trimmed by 6 bases and 10 bases, with 12 bases remaining between them. The CDR3 is 11 residues long. The chain's CDR3 is CASRPGASYTF. In DNA form, the CDR3 reads TGTGCCAGCAGGCCAGGGGCCTCCTACACCTTC.

There are a few counts of this clone. This chain joins TRBV6-1 and TRBJ2-7; 11 bases line up with TRBD2. Germline-derived CDR1 and CDR2 are MNHNS and SASEGT. This CDR3 region has 15 residues. Trimming removed 1 base from V and 2 bases from J; junction bases left unmatched: 1. DNA for the CDR3: TGTGCCAGCAGTGAAGGACTAGCGGGACCCTACGAGCAGTACTTC. Its protein is CASSEGLAGPYEQYF.

V and J are TRBV11-3 and TRBJ2-1; 12 nucleotides match TRBD2. Germline V gene lookup returns CDR1 SGHNT and CDR2 YENEEA. This CDR3 has 17 residues. V dropped 1 base and J dropped 6; count of bases not matched to a gene: 7. In DNA, the CDR3 is TGTGCCAGCAGCTTAGTAGCCCTGACTAGCGGGAGCAATGAGCAGTTCTTC. It translates to CASSLVALTSGSNEQFF.

V is TRBV9 and J is TRBJ2-1, with TRBD2 matching over 8 bases. This CDR3 region has 14 residues. Germline V gives CDR1 SGDLS, CDR2 YYNGEE. J was trimmed by 7 bases and V by 3 bases; bases with no gene match: 6. CDR3 nucleotide sequence: TGTGCCAGCAGCGGGCCGGGAGGGCGTAATGAGCAGTTCTTC. This sequence encodes CASSGPGGRNEQFF.

CDR3 residues: CASSHAWGDRGNTGELFF. CDR3 nucleotide sequence: TGCGCCAGCAGCCATGCTTGGGGGGACAGGGGGAACACCGGGGAGCTGTTTTTT. The chain recombines TRBV4-1 with TRBJ2-2; 10 nucleotides match TRBD1. The germline gives CDR1 MGHRA, CDR2 YSYEKL. J gave up 1 base and V 3 bases, and 8 bases lay outside the gene matches. The CDR3 is 18 residues long.

The chain has TRBV6-5 and TRBJ1-1; D uncertain. The CDR3 is 14 amino acids. Trimming stripped 8 bases from V and 1 base from J, with 14 bases between. Germline assignment: CDR1 MNHEY and CDR2 SVGAGI. The CDR3 nucleotides read TGTGCCAGCCGTCGGAAAAAGGAGAACACTGAAGCTTTCTTT. Translation: CASRRKKENTEAFF.

Only one count was recorded for this clone. The chain is built from TRBV6-6 and TRBJ1-1, with D tentatively TRBD1 (5 bases). The CDR3 covers 14 residues. Germline V gives CDR1 MNHNY, CDR2 SVGAGI (reference sequence). Trimming took 4 bases from V and 5 from J, leaving 14 bases between them. The CDR3 DNA is TGTGCCAGCAGTTCCGCCAGTGGGGCGACTGAAGCTTTCTTT. Its translation: CASSSASGATEAFF.

The CDR3 DNA sequence: TGTGCCAGCACCTTTGGGCTAGCGTACAATGAGCAGTTCTTC. It encodes CASTFGLAYNEQFF. The J gene is TRBJ2-1, the V gene TRBV28, with D maybe TRBD2 (6 bases). The CDR3 loop spans 14 amino acids. The V and J ends lost 7 bases and 4 bases respectively, with 14 bases between them. Germline CDR1 is MDHEN and CDR2 is SYDVKM.

The chain couples TRBV30 to TRBJ2-1; 8 bases are a match to TRBD1. The V and J ends lost 3 bases and 5 bases, in that order; junction bases with no gene match: 9. The CDR3 contains 15 residues. In germline, CDR1 is GTSNPN, CDR2 SVGIG (reference sequence). In DNA form, the CDR3 reads TGTGCCTGGAGCATAATGGACAGGGTTAACAATGAGCAGTTCTTC. Translation: CAWSIMDRVNNEQFF.

This clone was found a few times. The chain recombines TRBV2 with TRBJ2-2; tentative D call: TRBD2 (5 bases). The CDR3 sequence is 15 residues long. V was cut by 2 bases and J by 2 bases, with 9 bases left in between. Germline V gene data show CDR1 as SNHLY and CDR2 as FYNNEI. The CDR3 reads CASSELRVNTGELFF. CDR3 bases: TGTGCCAGCAGTGAATTGAGGGTCAACACCGGGGAGCTGTTTTTT.

This clone was found once. The chain couples TRBV27 to TRBJ2-1, with 14 bases that match TRBD2. The germline CDR1 and CDR2 sequences are MNHEY and SMNVEV (reference sequence). Unmatched junction bases numbered 6, after V lost 5 bases and J lost 0 bases. This CDR3 is 18 amino acids long. The CDR3 DNA reads TGTGCCAGCAGTGGCGGGACTAGCGGGAGACGCTCCTACAATGAGCAGTTCTTC. This codes for CASSGGTSGRRSYNEQFF.

The chain joins TRBV5-1 to TRBJ2-2, with 7 bases identical to TRBD1. V shed 0 bases, J shed 6 bases, and the junction held 5 bases outside the gene matches. Germline V gives CDR1 SGHRS, CDR2 YFSETQ. The CDR3 length is 15 residues. The CDR3 protein is CASSLAGQYAGELFF. CDR3 nucleotide sequence: TGCGCCAGCAGCTTGGCGGGACAGTATGCCGGGGAGCTGTTTTTT.

This sequence joins TRBV5-1 and TRBJ2-7; TRBD1 matches 8 bases. V shed 0 bases, J shed 6 bases, and the junction held 2 bases outside the gene matches. Germline V CDR1 and CDR2: SGHRS, YFSETQ. The CDR3 loop spans 13 amino acids. CDR3 protein: CASSLGTGPEQYF. As DNA, the CDR3 is TGCGCCAGCAGCTTGGGGACAGGGCCCGAGCAGTACTTC.

The chain joins TRBV7-9 to TRBJ2-1; D gene unclear. Germline-derived CDR1 and CDR2 are SEHNR and FQNEAQ (reference sequence). Trimming took 2 bases from V and 0 from J, leaving 8 bases between them. The CDR3 is 15 residues long. This CDR3 is CASSLSRSSYNEQFF. The CDR3 coding sequence is TGTGCCAGCAGCTTATCTCGGAGCTCCTACAATGAGCAGTTCTTC.

A note on this clone: At one end, the junction sequence differs from germline, possibly due to a read error. The chain combines TRBV6-1 with TRBJ2-7; 13 bases match TRBD2. Germline CDR1 and CDR2: MNHNS and SASEGT. The CDR3 has 15 residues. CDR3 loop: CASSEQDSPGTSGMF. Written as DNA, the CDR3 is TGTGCCAGCAGCGAACAGGACAGCCCCGGGACTAGCGGGATGTTC.

The chain joins TRBV5-8 to TRBJ2-1, with 8 bases matching TRBD1. The V and J ends lost 4 bases and 12 bases, in that order; junction bases with no gene match: 9. The V gene's germline CDR1 is SGHTS and CDR2 YDEGEE. The CDR3 has 13 amino acids. This chain's CDR3 is CASSLDREDGQFF. In DNA, the CDR3 is TGTGCCAGCAGCCTGGACAGGGAGGATGGGCAGTTCTTC.

The V and J genes are TRBV6-5 and TRBJ1-1; D is unresolved. With 3 bases removed from V and 0 bases from J, the gap between germline ends came to 8 bases. This CDR3 has 14 residues. CDR1 MNHEY and CDR2 SVGAGI come from the germline V gene. CDR3 sequence reads: CASSYQVMNTEAFF. CDR3 sequence (DNA): TGTGCCAGCAGTTATCAGGTCATGAACACTGAAGCTTTCTTT.

CDR3: CASSSPRVRTGELFF. For the CDR3, the DNA is TGTGCCAGCAGCTCTCCCAGGGTGCGGACCGGGGAGCTGTTTTTT. The rearrangement uses TRBV27 and TRBJ2-2, with D tentatively TRBD1 (5 bases). Trimming pared 6 bases from V and 5 bases from J, leaving 16 bases between. CDR1 and CDR2 from the germline V gene are MNHEY and SMNVEV (reference sequence). This CDR3 has 15 residues.

This clone showed up just once. The chain links TRBV6-1 to TRBJ1-4; weak D call: TRBD1 (5 bases). V shed 1 base and J shed 7 bases, with 13 bases lying between them. This CDR3 has 15 residues. CDR1 and CDR2 from the germline V gene are MNHNS and SASEGT. CDR3 protein: CASSEGLGHREKLFF. The CDR3 DNA reads TGTGCCAGCAGTGAAGGCCTTGGACATCGTGAAAAACTGTTTTTT.

The chain combines TRBV7-2 with TRBJ2-3; D not certain. The ends were cut back, 1 base at V and 2 bases at J, with 10 bases in the middle. Germline CDR1 reads SGHTA; CDR2 reads FQGNSA. This CDR3 has 15 residues. CDR3 protein: CASSLGQVDTDTQYF. The DNA of the CDR3 is TGTGCCAGCAGCTTAGGCCAGGTGGACACAGATACGCAGTATTTT. Using reference TRBV7-2 and TRBJ2-3 for the parts outside the CDR3, the full variable domain is GAGVSQSPSNKVTEKGKDVELRCDPISGHTALYWYRQSLGQGLEFLIYFQGNSAPDKSGLPSDRFSAERTGGSVSTLTIQRTQQEDSAVYLCASSLGQVDTDTQYFGPGTRLTVL.

The V and J genes are TRBV19 and TRBJ1-4, with TRBD1 matching over 7 bases. This CDR3 is built from 19 residues. CDR1 is LNHDA, CDR2 SQIVND, per germline (reference sequence). V was clipped by 8 bases and J by 4 bases; unmatched bases: 22. CDR3 DNA: TGTGCCAGTTCCCCGTCGACCGGGACAGTCGTCTCCAGTAATGAAAAACTGTTTTTT. Amino acid sequence: CASSPSTGTVVSSNEKLFF.

This chain joins TRBV18 and TRBJ2-1; 15 positions agree with TRBD2. Germline CDR1 reads KGHSH; CDR2 reads LQKENI. This CDR3 spans 15 amino acids. The V and J ends lost 3 bases and 7 bases, in that order; junction bases with no gene match: 1. CDR3 coding DNA: TGTGCCAGCTCACCCGGACTAGCGGGAGGGAATGAGCAGTTCTTC. This translates into CASSPGLAGGNEQFF.

CDR3 bases: TGTGCCAGCAGCGCTGGGACCGCGCAAGAGACCCAGTACTTC. Translation gives CASSAGTAQETQYF. The chain employs TRBV9 and TRBJ2-5; either TRBD1 or TRBD2 may supply D (5 bases each). Germline-derived CDR1 and CDR2 are SGDLS and YYNGEE. V dropped 3 bases and J dropped 2 bases, with 11 bases sitting between them. CDR3 size: 14 residues.

The chain links TRBV6-1 to TRBJ1-5, with 11 bases matching TRBD1. The ends lost 5 bases at V and 5 bases at J; junction bases unmatched: 5. CDR1 MNHNS and CDR2 SASEGT come from the germline V gene. CDR3 length: 15 residues. CDR3 DNA sequence: TGTGCCAGCAGTAATGGACAGGGGGCGTATCAGCCCCAGCATTTT. Protein: CASSNGQGAYQPQHF.

By share, this clone counts as large (0.1 to 1%). V and J are TRBV6-5 and TRBJ2-7; the match to TRBD2 covers 10 bases. CDR3 length: 16 residues. Germline V gene sequence: CDR1 MNHEY, CDR2 SVGAGI. Losses at the gene ends were 1 base for V and 4 bases for J; bases not matched to a gene: 7. The CDR3 sequence is CASSYFASGSGYEQYF. The CDR3 DNA follows: TGTGCCAGCAGTTACTTCGCTAGCGGGAGTGGTTACGAGCAGTACTTC.

In its sample, this clone was seen a few times. This sequence joins TRBV4-1 and TRBJ2-1; TRBD2 might be the D (6 bases). This CDR3 is built from 15 residues. Germline lookup yields CDR1 MGHRA and CDR2 YSYEKL. Trimming removed 8 bases at V and 5 bases at J, with 19 bases between. CDR3 amino acids: CASSLLWRGDNEQFF. CDR3 nucleotide sequence: TGCGCCAGCTCCCTCCTTTGGCGCGGGGACAATGAGCAGTTCTTC.

The rearrangement joins TRBV5-1 to TRBJ2-7, with a possible D match to TRBD2 (5 bases). The germline CDR1 and CDR2 sequences are SGHRS and YFSETQ. Trimming removed 4 bases at V and 6 bases at J, with 23 bases between. The CDR3 covers 16 residues. CDR3 coding DNA: TGCGCCAGCAGCCCTTCAGCGGTCAGCGGCGGTTCCGAGCAGTACTTC. This codes for CASSPSAVSGGSEQYF.

V usage is TRBV6-5 and J usage is TRBJ2-7; 7 bases align to TRBD1. The junction had 6 bases not matched to a gene; V was cut back by 5 bases and J by 2 bases. The CDR3 extends over 14 amino acids. CDR1 is MNHEY and CDR2 is SVGAGI in the germline V gene. The DNA for the CDR3 is TGTGCCAGCAGTAGGGACAGCCTCACCTACGAGCAGTACTTC. Its protein is CASSRDSLTYEQYF.

A few counts support this clone. V and J are TRBV27 and TRBJ1-5; the D is unclear. The length of the CDR3 is 13 residues. Trimming cost V 3 bases and J 7 bases, with 10 bases left between them. CDR1 MNHEY and CDR2 SMNVEV come from the germline V gene (reference sequence). CDR3 nucleotides: TGTGCCAGCAGTTTTGATTGGAACCAGCCCCAGCATTTT. Amino acids: CASSFDWNQPQHF.